This TCR beta chain was profiled in a study of shared clonotypes between healthy human individuals. Whole-study results and caveats: There were few donors, and this limited the genetic and exposure-history diversity represented.

Trimming at V came to 4 bases and at J to 4 bases, leaving 4 bases not matched to a gene. Germline values: CDR1 GTSNPN, CDR2 SVGIG (reference sequence). The CDR3 is made up of 13 amino acids. As concerns this clone: Its antigen is still unknown.

The assay was carried out at the deep level. The method was immunoSEQ multiplex PCR; TCRdb's version includes in-frame clones alone and lacks a portion of them. The data show approximately 2.5 million clones, under 95% seen once. Sequencing was carried out using naive CD4+ T cells from PBMCs. Subset in this sample: CD45RA+ positively selected. This receptor was obtained from a man younger than 30 in good health. Some clones in this sample may be carry-over from other donors' samples. The V gene is TRBV30, the J gene TRBJ1-3, with 7 bases that match TRBD1. The CDR3 nucleotides are TGTGCCTGGACACAGGGGTTCGGAAACACCATATATTTT. Its protein is CAWTQGFGNTIYF.